This T cell receptor beta chain was retrieved from a study of CD8+ T cells in alopecia areata. About the study: Tofacitinib was taken orally by treated patients, and the dose was 5 to 10 mg twice daily. A 6-month off-drug phase came after tofacitinib, which had lasted 6 to 18 months. Regarding the study as a whole: Greater clonality was observed in lesional scalp samples, especially alopecia totalis/universalis, versus normal scalp. Patients showed less clear TCR sequence sharing than mice, possibly partly because of HLA diversity.

Sequencing used cDNA as its template, made by extracting RNA and reverse transcribing it. The data were produced by immunoSEQ multiplex PCR, yet TCRdb's version contains in-frame clones alone and is incomplete. This table has about 14,000 clones, roughly 55% appearing once. Those with alopecia areata gave lesional scalp punch biopsies and peripheral blood. Turning to this clone: Its antigen is unidentified. The junction departs from the called germline gene at one end, perhaps through a read error.

Germline lookup yields CDR1 SGHTA and CDR2 FQGNSA. The CDR3 loop spans 14 amino acids. The receptor was derived from a human donor with alopecia areata. Source: skin, taken at week 0. This chain joins TRBV7-2 and TRBJ2-7; a possible D gene is TRBD1 (6 bases). CDR3 nucleotides: TGTGCCAGCAGCCGGACATCCGGACAGACCGTCGACTCTTTC. Amino acids: CASSRTSGQTVDSF.